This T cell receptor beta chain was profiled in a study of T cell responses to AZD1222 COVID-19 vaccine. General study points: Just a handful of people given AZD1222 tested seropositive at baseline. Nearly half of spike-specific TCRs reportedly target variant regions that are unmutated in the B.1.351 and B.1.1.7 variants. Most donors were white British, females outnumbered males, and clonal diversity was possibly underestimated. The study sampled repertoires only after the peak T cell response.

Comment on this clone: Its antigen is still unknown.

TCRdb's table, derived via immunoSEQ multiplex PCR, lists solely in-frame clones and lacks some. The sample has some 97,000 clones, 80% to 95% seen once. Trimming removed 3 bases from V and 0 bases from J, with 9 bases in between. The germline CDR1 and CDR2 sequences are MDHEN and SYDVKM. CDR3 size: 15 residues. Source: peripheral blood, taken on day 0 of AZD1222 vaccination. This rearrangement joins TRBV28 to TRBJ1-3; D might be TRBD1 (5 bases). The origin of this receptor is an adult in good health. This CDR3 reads CASSFTGFSGNTIYF. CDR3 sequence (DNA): TGTGCCAGCAGTTTTACAGGCTTCTCTGGAAACACCATATATTTT.